This T cell receptor (beta chain) was profiled in a study of control samples from healthy donors and cancer patients. Data came from immunoSEQ multiplex PCR; TCRdb stores just in-frame clones and leaves some out. The sample holds 84,000 or so clones, around 91% seen once. CDR1 and CDR2 from the germline V gene are MNHEY and SMNVEV (reference sequence). The CDR3 consists of 16 residues. V lost 0 bases and J lost 3, with 14 bases in between. This TCR derives from a man over 45 in good health. The gene calls are TRBV27 and TRBJ1-1, with D unclear. The material sequenced was blood. CDR3 nucleotides: TGTGCCAGCAGTTTATCGCTGTTTGGTGGCTACACTGAAGCTTTCTTT. Amino acids: CASSLSLFGGYTEAFF.